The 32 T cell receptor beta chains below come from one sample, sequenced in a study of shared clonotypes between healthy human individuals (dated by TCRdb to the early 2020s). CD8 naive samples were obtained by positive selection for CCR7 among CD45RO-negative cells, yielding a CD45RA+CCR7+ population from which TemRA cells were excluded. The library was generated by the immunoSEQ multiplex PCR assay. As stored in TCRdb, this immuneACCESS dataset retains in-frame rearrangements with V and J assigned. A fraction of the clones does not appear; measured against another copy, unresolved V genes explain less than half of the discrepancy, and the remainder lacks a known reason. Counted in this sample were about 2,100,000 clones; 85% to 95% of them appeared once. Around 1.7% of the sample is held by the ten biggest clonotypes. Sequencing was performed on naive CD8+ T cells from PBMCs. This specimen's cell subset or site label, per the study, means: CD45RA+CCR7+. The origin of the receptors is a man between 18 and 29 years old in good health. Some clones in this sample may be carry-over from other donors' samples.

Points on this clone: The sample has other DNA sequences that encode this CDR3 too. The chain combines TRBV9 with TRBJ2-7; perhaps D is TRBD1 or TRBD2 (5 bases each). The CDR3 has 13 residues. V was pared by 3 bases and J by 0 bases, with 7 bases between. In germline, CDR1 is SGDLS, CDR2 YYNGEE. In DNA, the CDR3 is TGTGCCAGCAGCGGAGGGACCTCCTACGAGCAGTACTTC. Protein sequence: CASSGGTSYEQYF.

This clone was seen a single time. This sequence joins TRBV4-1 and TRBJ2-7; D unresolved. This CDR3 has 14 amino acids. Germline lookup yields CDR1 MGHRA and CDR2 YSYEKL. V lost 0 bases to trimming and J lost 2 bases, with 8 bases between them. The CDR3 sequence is CASSQDVGTYEQYF. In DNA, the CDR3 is TGCGCCAGCAGCCAAGATGTGGGCACCTACGAGCAGTACTTC.

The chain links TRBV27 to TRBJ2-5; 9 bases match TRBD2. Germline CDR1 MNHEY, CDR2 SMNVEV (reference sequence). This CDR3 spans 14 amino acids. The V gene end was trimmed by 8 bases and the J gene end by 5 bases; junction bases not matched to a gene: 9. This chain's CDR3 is CASGDLAGWETQYF. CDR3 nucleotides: TGTGCCAGCGGGGACCTAGCGGGGTGGGAGACCCAGTACTTC.

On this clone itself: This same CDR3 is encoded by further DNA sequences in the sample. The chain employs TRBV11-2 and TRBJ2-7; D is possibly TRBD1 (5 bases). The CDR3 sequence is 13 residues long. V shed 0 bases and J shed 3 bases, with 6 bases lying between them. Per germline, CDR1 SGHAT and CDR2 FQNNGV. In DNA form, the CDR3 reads TGTGCCAGCAGCTTAGATAGGGGCTACGAGCAGTACTTC. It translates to CASSLDRGYEQYF.

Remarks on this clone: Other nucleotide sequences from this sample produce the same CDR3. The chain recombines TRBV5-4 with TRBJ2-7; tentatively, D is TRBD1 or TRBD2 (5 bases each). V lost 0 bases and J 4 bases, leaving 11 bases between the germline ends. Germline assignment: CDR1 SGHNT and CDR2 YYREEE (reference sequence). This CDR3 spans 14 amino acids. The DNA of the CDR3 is TGTGCCAGCAGCTTGGAGGGGCGGGCATACGAGCAGTACTTC. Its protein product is CASSLEGRAYEQYF.

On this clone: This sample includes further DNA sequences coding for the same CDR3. Written as DNA, the CDR3 is TGTGCCAGCAGCCCCGAAAGCTACGAGCAGTACTTC. Its protein is CASSPESYEQYF. This chain links TRBV7-9 with TRBJ2-7; no definite D call. Germline CDR1 reads SEHNR; CDR2 reads FQNEAQ (reference sequence). V was clipped by 5 bases and J by 3 bases, with 8 bases between them. This CDR3 has 12 residues. Full variable domain (remainder filled in from reference TRBV7-9 and TRBJ2-7): DTGVSQNPRHKITKRGQNVTFRCDPISEHNRLYWYRQTLGQGPEFLTYFQNEAQLEKSRLLSDRFSAERPKGSFSTLEIQRTEQGDSAMYLCASSPESYEQYFGPGTRLTVT.

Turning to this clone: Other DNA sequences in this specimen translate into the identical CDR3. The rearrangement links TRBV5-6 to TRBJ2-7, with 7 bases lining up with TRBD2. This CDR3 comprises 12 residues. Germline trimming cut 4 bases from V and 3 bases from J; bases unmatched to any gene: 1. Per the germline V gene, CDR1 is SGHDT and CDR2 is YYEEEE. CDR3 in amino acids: CASSTGGYEQYF. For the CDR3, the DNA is TGTGCCAGCAGCACGGGGGGCTACGAGCAGTACTTC. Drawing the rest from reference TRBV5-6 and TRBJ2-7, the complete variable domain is DAGVTQSPTHLIKTRGQQVTLRCSPKSGHDTVSWYQQALGQGPQFIFQYYEEEERQRGNFPDRFSGHQFPNYSSELNVNALLLGDSALYLCASSTGGYEQYFGPGTRLTVT.

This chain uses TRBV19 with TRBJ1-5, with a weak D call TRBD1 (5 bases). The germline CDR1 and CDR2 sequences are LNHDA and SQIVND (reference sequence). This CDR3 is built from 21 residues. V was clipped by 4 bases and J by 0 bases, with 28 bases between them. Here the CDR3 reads CASSTPDLYFRDPDSNQPQHF. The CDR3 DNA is TGTGCCAGTAGTACGCCTGATTTATATTTTCGGGACCCTGATAGCAATCAGCCCCAGCATTTT.

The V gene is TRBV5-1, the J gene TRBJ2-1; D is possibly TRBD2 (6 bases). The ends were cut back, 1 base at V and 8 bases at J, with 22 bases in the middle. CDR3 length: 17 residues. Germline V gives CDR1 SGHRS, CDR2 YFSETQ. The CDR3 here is CASSLLLAGPKGDEQFF. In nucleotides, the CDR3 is TGCGCCAGCAGCTTGTTACTGGCGGGGCCAAAGGGCGATGAGCAGTTCTTC.

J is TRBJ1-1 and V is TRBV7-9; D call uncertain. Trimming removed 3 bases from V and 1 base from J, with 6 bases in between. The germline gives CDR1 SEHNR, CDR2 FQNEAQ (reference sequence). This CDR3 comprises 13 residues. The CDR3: CASSFQQNTEAFF. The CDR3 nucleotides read TGTGCCAGCAGCTTTCAGCAGAACACTGAAGCTTTCTTT.

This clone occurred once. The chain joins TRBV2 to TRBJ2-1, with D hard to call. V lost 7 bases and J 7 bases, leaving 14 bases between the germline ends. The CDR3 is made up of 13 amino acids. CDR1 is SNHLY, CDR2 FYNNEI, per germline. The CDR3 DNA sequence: TGTGCCAGCATGGGGTGGATCTCGAATGAGCAGTTCTTC. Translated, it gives CASMGWISNEQFF. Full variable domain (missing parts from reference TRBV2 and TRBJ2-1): EPEVTQTPSHQVTQMGQEVILRCVPISNHLYFYWYRQILGQKVEFLVSFYNNEISEKSEIFDDQFSVERPDGSNFTLKIRSTKLEDSAMYFCASMGWISNEQFFGPGTRLTVL.

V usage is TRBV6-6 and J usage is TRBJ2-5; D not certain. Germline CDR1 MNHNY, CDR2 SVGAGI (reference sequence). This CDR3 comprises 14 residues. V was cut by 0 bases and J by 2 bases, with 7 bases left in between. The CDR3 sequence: CASSYSREQETQYF. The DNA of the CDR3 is TGTGCCAGCAGTTACTCAAGGGAACAAGAGACCCAGTACTTC.

CDR3 loop: CASSLLASLSTDTQYF. In DNA form, the CDR3 reads TGTGCCAGCAGTTTATTGGCATCTCTGAGCACAGATACGCAGTATTTT. The chain employs TRBV27 and TRBJ2-3, with D unclear. The V end lost 1 base, the J end lost 0 bases, and 11 bases lay between the germline ends. The CDR3 is 16 amino acids. Germline CDR1 and CDR2: MNHEY and SMNVEV (reference sequence).

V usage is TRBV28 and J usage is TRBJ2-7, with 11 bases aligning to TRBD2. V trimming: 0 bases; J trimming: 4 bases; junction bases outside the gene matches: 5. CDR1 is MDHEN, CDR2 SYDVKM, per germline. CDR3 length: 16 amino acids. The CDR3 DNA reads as TGTGCCAGCAGTTTATGGTCGGCTAGCGGGAGGTACGAGCAGTACTTC. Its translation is CASSLWSASGRYEQYF.

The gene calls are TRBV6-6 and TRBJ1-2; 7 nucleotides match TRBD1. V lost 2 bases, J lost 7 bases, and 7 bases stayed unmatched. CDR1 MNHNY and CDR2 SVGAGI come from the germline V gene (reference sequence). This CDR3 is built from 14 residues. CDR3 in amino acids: CASSYPPGGVGYTF. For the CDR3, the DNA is TGTGCCAGCAGTTACCCGCCAGGGGGGGTTGGCTACACCTTC.

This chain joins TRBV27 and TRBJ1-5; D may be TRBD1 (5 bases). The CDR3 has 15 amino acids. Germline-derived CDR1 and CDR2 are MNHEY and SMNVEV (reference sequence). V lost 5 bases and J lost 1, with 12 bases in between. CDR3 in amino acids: CASSTGPKSNQPQHF. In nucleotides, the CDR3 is TGTGCCAGCAGTACAGGACCAAAAAGCAATCAGCCCCAGCATTTT.

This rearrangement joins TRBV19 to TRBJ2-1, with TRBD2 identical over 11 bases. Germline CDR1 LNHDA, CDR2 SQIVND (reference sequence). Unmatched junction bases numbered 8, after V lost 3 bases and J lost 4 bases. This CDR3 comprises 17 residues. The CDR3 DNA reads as TGTGCCAGTAGTATTTGGGTCGGGACTAGCGGTTACAATGAGCAGTTCTTC. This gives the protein CASSIWVGTSGYNEQFF. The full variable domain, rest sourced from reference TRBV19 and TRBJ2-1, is DGGITQSPKYLFRKEGQNVTLSCEQNLNHDAMYWYRQDPGQGLRLIYYSQIVNDFQKGDIAEGYSVSREKKESFPLTVTSAQKNPTAFYLCASSIWVGTSGYNEQFFGPGTRLTVL.

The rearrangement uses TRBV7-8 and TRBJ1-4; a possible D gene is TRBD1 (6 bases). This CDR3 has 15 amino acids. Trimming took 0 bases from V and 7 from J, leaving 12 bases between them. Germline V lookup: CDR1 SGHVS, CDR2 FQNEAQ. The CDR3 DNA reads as TGTGCCAGCAGCTTAGCTGGGGGGGCGGCTGAAAAACTGTTTTTT. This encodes CASSLAGGAAEKLFF.

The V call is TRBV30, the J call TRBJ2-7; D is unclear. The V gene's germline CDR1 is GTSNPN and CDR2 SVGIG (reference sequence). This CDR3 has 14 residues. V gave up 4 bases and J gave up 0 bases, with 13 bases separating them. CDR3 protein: CAWNGLTSSYEQYF. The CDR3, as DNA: TGTGCCTGGAACGGGCTGACCAGCTCCTACGAGCAGTACTTC.

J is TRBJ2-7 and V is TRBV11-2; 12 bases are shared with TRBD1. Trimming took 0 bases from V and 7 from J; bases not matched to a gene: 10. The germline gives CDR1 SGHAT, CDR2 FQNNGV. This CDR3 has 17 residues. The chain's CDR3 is CASSLDLGTGGRREQYF. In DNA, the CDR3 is TGTGCCAGCAGCTTAGATCTGGGGACAGGGGGCCGGAGGGAGCAGTACTTC.

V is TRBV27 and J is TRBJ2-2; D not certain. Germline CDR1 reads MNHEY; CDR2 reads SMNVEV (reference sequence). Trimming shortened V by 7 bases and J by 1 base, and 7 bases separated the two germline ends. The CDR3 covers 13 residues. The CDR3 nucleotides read TGTGCCAGCATTGGTTGGAACACCGGGGAGCTGTTTTTT. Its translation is CASIGWNTGELFF.

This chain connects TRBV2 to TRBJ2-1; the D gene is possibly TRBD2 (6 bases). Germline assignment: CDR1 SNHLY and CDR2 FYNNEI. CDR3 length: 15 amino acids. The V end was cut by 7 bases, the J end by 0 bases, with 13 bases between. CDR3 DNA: TGTGCCAGCAACTCGGCGGGATTCTCCTACAATGAGCAGTTCTTC. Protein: CASNSAGFSYNEQFF.

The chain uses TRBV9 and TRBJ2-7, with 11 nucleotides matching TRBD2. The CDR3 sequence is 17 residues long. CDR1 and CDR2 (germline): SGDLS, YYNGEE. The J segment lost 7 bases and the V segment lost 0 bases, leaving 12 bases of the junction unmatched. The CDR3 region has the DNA TGTGCCAGCAGCGTAGTTGGGGAGCCGGGACTAGCGGAGGAGCAGTACTTC. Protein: CASSVVGEPGLAEEQYF.

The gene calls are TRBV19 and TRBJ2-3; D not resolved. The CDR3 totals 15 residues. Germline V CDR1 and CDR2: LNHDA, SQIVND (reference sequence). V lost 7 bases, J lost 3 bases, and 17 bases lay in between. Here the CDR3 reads CASTDGADFTDTQYF. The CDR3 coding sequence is TGTGCCAGTACCGATGGCGCGGATTTTACAGATACGCAGTATTTT. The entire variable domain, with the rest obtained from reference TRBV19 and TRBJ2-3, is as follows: DGGITQSPKYLFRKEGQNVTLSCEQNLNHDAMYWYRQDPGQGLRLIYYSQIVNDFQKGDIAEGYSVSREKKESFPLTVTSAQKNPTAFYLCASTDGADFTDTQYFGPGTRLTVL.

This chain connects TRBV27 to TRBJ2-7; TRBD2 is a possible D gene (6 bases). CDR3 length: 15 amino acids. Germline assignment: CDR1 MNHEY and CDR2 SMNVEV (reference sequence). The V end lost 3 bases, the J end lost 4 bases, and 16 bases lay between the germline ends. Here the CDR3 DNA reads TGTGCCAGCAGTTTCGTCGGGGGAAACCCGTACGAGCAGTACTTC. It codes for CASSFVGGNPYEQYF.

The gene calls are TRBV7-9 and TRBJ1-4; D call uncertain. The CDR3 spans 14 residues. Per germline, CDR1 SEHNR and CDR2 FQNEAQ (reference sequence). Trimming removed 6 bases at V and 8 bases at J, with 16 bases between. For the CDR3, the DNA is TGTGCCAGCAGTAAACAAACGTTCCGGGAAAAACTGTTTTTT. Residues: CASSKQTFREKLFF.

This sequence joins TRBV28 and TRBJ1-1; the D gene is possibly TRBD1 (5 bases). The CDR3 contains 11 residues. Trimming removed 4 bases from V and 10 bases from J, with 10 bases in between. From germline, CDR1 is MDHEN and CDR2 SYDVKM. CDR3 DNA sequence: TGTGCCAGCAGTTCAGGGTATGTAGCTTTCTTT. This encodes CASSSGYVAFF.

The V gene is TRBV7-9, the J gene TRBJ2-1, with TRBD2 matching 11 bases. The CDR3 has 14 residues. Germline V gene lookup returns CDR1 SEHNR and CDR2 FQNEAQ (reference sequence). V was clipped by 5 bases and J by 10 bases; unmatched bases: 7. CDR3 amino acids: CASSPPLAGGEQFF. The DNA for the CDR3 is TGTGCCAGCAGCCCCCCCCTAGCGGGAGGCGAGCAGTTCTTC. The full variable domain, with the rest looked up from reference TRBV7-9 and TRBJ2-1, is DTGVSQNPRHKITKRGQNVTFRCDPISEHNRLYWYRQTLGQGPEFLTYFQNEAQLEKSRLLSDRFSAERPKGSFSTLEIQRTEQGDSAMYLCASSPPLAGGEQFFGPGTRLTVL.

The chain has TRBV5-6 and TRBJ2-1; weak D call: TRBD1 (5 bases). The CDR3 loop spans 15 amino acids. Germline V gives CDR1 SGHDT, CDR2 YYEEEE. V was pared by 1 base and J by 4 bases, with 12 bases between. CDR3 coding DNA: TGTGCCAGCAGCTTGAGTTTCGCAGGGTACAATGAGCAGTTCTTC. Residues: CASSLSFAGYNEQFF. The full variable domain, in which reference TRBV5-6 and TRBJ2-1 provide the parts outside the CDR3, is DAGVTQSPTHLIKTRGQQVTLRCSPKSGHDTVSWYQQALGQGPQFIFQYYEEEERQRGNFPDRFSGHQFPNYSSELNVNALLLGDSALYLCASSLSFAGYNEQFFGPGTRLTVL.

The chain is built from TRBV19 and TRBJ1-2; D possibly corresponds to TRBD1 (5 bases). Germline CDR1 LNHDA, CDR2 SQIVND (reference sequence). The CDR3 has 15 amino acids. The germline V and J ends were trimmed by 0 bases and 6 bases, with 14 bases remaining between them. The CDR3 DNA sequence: TGTGCCAGTAGTATAGATCGTCAGGGCCAGAATGGCTACACCTTC. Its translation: CASSIDRQGQNGYTF.

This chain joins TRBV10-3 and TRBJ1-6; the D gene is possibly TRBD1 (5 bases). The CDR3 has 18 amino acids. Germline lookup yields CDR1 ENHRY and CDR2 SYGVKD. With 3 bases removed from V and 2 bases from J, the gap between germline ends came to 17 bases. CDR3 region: CAISDPLAQGPYNSPLHF. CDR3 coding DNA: TGTGCCATCAGTGACCCCCTAGCGCAGGGCCCCTATAATTCACCCCTCCACTTT.

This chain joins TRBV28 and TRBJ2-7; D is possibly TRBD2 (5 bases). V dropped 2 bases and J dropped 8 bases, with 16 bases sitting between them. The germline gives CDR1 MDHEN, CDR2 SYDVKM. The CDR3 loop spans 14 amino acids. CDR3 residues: CASSLLPRSGKQYF. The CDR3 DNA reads TGTGCCAGCAGTTTACTTCCCCGCTCGGGGAAGCAGTACTTC.